This paragraph covers one T cell receptor (beta chain) sequence. This specimen belongs to a study of control samples from healthy donors and cancer patients. The repertoire was sequenced with immunoSEQ multiplex PCR; TCRdb's copy has only in-frame clones and lacks some. The data contain more than 100,000 clones, more than 80% of them singletons. Germline V gives CDR1 SGDLS, CDR2 YYNGEE. V was cut by 3 bases and J by 7 bases, with 13 bases left in between. The CDR3 is 14 amino acids. The sequenced material came from blood. The chain carries TRBV9 and TRBJ1-4; TRBD1 might be the D (6 bases). The clonotype originates from a man younger than 35 in good health. The CDR3 here is CASSAEGGLEKLFF. The DNA of the CDR3 is TGTGCCAGCAGCGCAGAGGGGGGCCTTGAAAAACTGTTTTTT.